The 10 T cell receptor beta chains presented below share a single source sample, sequenced in a study of beta chain features in type 1 diabetes. Their recognized antigens are unknown. Points from the study as a whole: A moderate, significant TCRB CDR3 shortening appeared in type 1 diabetes across four CD4+ subsets.

Sequenced material consisted of expressed TCRB transcripts (all of the isolated RNA was reverse transcribed). The assay was immunoSEQ multiplex PCR, and TCRdb's table has in-frame clones only and misses some. The sample has around 690,000 clones, 9.5% to 15% seen once. Sequencing was performed on naive CD4+ T cells from blood. Receptors were obtained from a man aged 25-40 years with type 1 diabetes.

This clone has more than one count but fewer than ten. This chain connects TRBV7-6 to TRBJ2-2, with 7 bases aligning to TRBD1. Germline V gene sequence: CDR1 SGHVS, CDR2 FNYEAQ. This CDR3 is built from 16 residues. V was pared by 1 base and J by 2 bases, with 4 bases of the junction left unmatched. This CDR3 is CASSLVTGPNTGELFF. The CDR3 coding sequence is TGTGCCAGCAGCTTAGTGACAGGGCCAAACACCGGGGAGCTGTTTTTT.

The chain carries TRBV5-4 and TRBJ2-5; D not certain. CDR3 length: 15 residues. V was clipped by 4 bases and J by 1 base, with 14 bases between them. Germline values: CDR1 SGHNT, CDR2 YYREEE (reference sequence). Here the CDR3 reads CASSPGSDFQETQYF. The CDR3 bases are TGTGCCAGCAGCCCCGGTTCTGATTTCCAAGAGACCCAGTACTTC.

This clone turned up a few times. The chain links TRBV7-2 to TRBJ2-5; D possibly uses TRBD1 or TRBD2 (6 bases each). Germline loops: CDR1 SGHTA, CDR2 FQGNSA. V was cut by 0 bases and J by 2 bases, with 13 bases left in between. There are 16 residues in the CDR3. The CDR3 sequence: CASSLALGGLQETQYF. The CDR3 DNA follows: TGTGCCAGCAGCTTAGCATTAGGGGGGTTACAAGAGACCCAGTACTTC.

This clone turned up a few times. The J gene is TRBJ2-2, the V gene TRBV27, with D unclear. Germline V gene sequence: CDR1 MNHEY, CDR2 SMNVEV (reference sequence). This CDR3 spans 13 amino acids. V gave up 7 bases and J gave up 3 bases, with 9 bases separating them. The CDR3 reads CASIHQDTGELFF. The CDR3 DNA follows: TGTGCCAGCATTCATCAGGACACCGGGGAGCTGTTTTTT.

The gene calls are TRBV2 and TRBJ2-1; 11 nucleotides align to TRBD1. CDR3 size: 15 residues. V was clipped by 1 base and J by 6 bases; unmatched bases: 2. Per germline, CDR1 SNHLY and CDR2 FYNNEI. The CDR3 DNA is TGTGCCAGCAGTGAAGAAGGGACAGGGGGCAATGAGCAGTTCTTC. As protein: CASSEEGTGGNEQFF. Full variable domain (missing parts from reference TRBV2 and TRBJ2-1): EPEVTQTPSHQVTQMGQEVILRCVPISNHLYFYWYRQILGQKVEFLVSFYNNEISEKSEIFDDQFSVERPDGSNFTLKIRSTKLEDSAMYFCASSEEGTGGNEQFFGPGTRLTVL.

The rearrangement uses TRBV5-1 and TRBJ1-4; tentatively, D is TRBD1 (5 bases). This CDR3 is 14 amino acids long. Looked up from germline, CDR1 is SGHRS and CDR2 is YFSETQ. V shed 4 bases and J shed 6 bases, with 13 bases lying between them. The CDR3 DNA is TGCGCCAGCAGCGAAACCGGGACTGATGAAAAACTGTTTTTT. This gives the protein CASSETGTDEKLFF.

This clone was seen a handful of times. The CDR3 reads CASSQDFQGNQPQHF. The CDR3 DNA sequence: TGTGCCAGCAGCCAAGATTTTCAAGGGAATCAGCCCCAGCATTTT. The gene calls are TRBV4-2 and TRBJ1-5, with D uncertain. V shed 0 bases and J shed 4 bases, with 10 bases lying between them. There are 15 residues in the CDR3. Germline assignment: CDR1 LGHNA and CDR2 YNFKEQ.

The V call is TRBV7-2, the J call TRBJ2-5; 10 bases are shared with TRBD2. CDR3 length: 15 residues. CDR1 is SGHTA, CDR2 FQGNSA, per germline. Losses at the gene ends were 4 bases for V and 7 bases for J; bases not matched to a gene: 9. The CDR3 loop reads CASSSGTSALGTQYF. For the CDR3, the DNA is TGTGCCAGCAGCTCCGGGACTAGCGCCCTCGGGACCCAGTACTTC.

The chain has TRBV13 and TRBJ1-2; 8 bases fit TRBD1. Germline loops: CDR1 PRHDT, CDR2 FYEKMQ (reference sequence). This CDR3 comprises 14 residues. Losses at the gene ends were 7 bases for V and 2 bases for J; bases not matched to a gene: 6. The CDR3 sequence is CASIPWTGNYGYTF. The CDR3, as DNA: TGTGCCAGCATCCCCTGGACAGGGAACTATGGCTACACCTTC.

This CDR3 is CASSLSGGQETQYF. In DNA form, the CDR3 reads TGTGCCAGCAGCTTGTCAGGGGGCCAAGAGACCCAGTACTTC. The chain carries TRBV5-6 and TRBJ2-5; 7 bases match TRBD1. The CDR3 spans 14 residues. After removal of 1 base from V and 1 base from J, the junction contained 1 base not matched to a gene. Germline-derived CDR1 and CDR2 are SGHDT and YYEEEE.